The entry below describes one TCR beta chain. The data originate from a study of blood T cell repertoires in COVID-19. Study background: Specimens from acute and convalescent COVID-19 originated in the United States, Italy and Spain. Sources were T cells, B-cell-depleted T cells, or PBMCs; the material itself was cDNA or gDNA.

Germline V gene data show CDR1 as MNHEY and CDR2 as SVGEGT. The CDR3 runs 16 residues. Losses at the gene ends were 5 bases for V and 1 base for J; bases not matched to a gene: 7. Authors' analysis steps: Reference gene primers were amplified, and this amplification served to estimate nucleated cell counts. Here immunoSEQ multiplex PCR was the method, and the copy in TCRdb shows in-frame clones only, minus some. V, J and clone size derive from that table, while D and trimming were established from the DNA sequence. The table records 90,000 or so clones, about 85% of them present only once. The chain is built from TRBV6-2 or TRBV6-3 and TRBJ2-2; 7 bases fit TRBD2. This clonotype originated in a man between 60 and 70 years old with acute or convalescent COVID-19. Sequenced: peripheral blood. CDR3 bases: TGTGCCAGCAGTCCGGGTGGCGGGAGGAACACCGGGGAGCTGTTTTTT. Translated, it gives CASSPGGGRNTGELFF.